The sequence of this T cell receptor (beta chain) was determined in a study of T cell repertoires in cytomegalovirus infection. Looking at the study overall: Through public TCR beta signatures, both CMV infection and matching HLA type were indicated. Study-wide points: CMV-specific HLA-C-restricted TCR beta clonotypes dominated the ex vivo response. The cumulative frequency of public TCR beta families distinguished individuals who carried CMV together with the relevant HLA.

CDR3 length: 13 amino acids. Germline V gene lookup returns CDR1 MGHRA and CDR2 YSYEKL. Using its own MiXCR run on the reads, TCRdb lists one record per CDR3 protein. The sample shows roughly 500,000 distinct CDR3 sequences, around 11% of them seen only once. This clonotype was seen a handful of times. Its antigen remains unidentified. At one end, the junction sequence differs from germline, possibly due to a read error. This receptor was taken from a human donor in good health (CMV status not recorded). Some clones in this sample may be carry-over from other donors' samples. This chain uses TRBV4-1 with TRBJ1-6; weak D call: TRBD1 (5 bases). The sequencing input was PBMCs. Here the CDR3 DNA reads TGCGCCAGCAGCCAAGAAGGCGTGGGGCGCCCGATCTTT. Its translation: CASSQEGVGRPIF.